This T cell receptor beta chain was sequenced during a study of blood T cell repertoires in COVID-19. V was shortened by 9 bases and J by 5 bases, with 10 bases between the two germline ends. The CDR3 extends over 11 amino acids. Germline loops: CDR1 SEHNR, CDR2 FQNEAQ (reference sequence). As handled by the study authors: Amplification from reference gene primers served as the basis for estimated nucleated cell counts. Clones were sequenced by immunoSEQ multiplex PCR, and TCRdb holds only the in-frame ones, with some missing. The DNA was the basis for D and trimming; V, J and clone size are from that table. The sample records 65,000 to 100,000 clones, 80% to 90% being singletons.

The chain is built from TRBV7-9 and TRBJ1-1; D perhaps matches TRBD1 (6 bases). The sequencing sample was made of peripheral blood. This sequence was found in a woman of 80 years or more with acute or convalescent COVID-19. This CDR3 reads CASEGGTEAFF. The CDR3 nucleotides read TGTGCCAGTGAGGGGGGGACTGAAGCTTTCTTT.